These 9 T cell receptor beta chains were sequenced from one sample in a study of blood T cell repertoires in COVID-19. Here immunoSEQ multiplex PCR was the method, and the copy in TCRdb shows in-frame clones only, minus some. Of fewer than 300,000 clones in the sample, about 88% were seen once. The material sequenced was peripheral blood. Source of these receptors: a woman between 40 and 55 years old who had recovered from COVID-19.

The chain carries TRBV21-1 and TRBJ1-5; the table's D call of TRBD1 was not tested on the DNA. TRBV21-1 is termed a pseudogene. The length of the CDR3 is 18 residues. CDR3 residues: CASTPGVDRGPRNQPQHF. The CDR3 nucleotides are TGTGCCAGCACCCCGGGCGTGGACAGGGGCCCCCGCAATCAGCCCCAGCATTTT.

CDR3 sequence reads: CATSPPLEKWYPGYGDEQYF. In nucleotides, the CDR3 is TGTGCCACCTCCCCGCCGCTAGAAAAGTGGTATCCAGGGTATGGGGACGAGCAGTACTTC. J is TRBJ2-7 and V is TRBV21-1; the D call TRBD1 from the table was never checked on the DNA. TRBV21-1 is a recognized pseudogene. This CDR3 comprises 20 residues.

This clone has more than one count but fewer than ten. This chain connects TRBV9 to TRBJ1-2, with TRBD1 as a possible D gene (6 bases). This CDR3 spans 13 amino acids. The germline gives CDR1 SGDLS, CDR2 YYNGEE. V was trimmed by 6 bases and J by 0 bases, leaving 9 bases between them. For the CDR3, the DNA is TGTGCCAGCATGGGGGCCGCTAACTATGGCTACACCTTC. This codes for CASMGAANYGYTF.

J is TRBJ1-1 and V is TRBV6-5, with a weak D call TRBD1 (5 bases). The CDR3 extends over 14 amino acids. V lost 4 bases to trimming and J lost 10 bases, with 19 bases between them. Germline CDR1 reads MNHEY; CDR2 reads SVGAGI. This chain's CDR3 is CASSSTLRTPRAFF. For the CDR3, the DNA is TGTGCCAGCAGTTCCACACTTAGGACACCGCGAGCTTTCTTT.

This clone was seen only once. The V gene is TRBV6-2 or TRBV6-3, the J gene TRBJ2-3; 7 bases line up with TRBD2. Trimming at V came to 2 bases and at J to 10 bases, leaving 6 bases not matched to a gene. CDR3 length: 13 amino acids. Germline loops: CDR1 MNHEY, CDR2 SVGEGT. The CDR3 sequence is CASSYPGGSAQYF. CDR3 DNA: TGTGCCAGCAGTTACCCGGGCGGGAGTGCGCAGTATTTT.

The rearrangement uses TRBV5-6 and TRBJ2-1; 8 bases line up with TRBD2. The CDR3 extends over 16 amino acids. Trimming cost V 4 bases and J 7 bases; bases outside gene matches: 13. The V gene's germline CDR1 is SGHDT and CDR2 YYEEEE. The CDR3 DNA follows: TGTGCCAGCAGCCCCCGGGGGGGGGTTGGGTGGAATGAGCAGTTCTTC. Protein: CASSPRGGVGWNEQFF.

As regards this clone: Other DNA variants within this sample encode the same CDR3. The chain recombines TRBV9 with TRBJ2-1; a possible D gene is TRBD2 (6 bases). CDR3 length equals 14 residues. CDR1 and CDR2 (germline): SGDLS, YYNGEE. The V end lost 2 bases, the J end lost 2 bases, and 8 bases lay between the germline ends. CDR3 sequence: CASSVGGTYNEQFF. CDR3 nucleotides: TGTGCCAGCAGCGTGGGCGGGACCTACAATGAGCAGTTCTTC.

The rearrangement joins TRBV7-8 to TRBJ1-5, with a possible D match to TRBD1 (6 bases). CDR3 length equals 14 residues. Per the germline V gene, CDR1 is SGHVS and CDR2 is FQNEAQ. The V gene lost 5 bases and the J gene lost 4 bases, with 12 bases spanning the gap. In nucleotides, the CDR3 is TGTGCCAGCAGCCCGGACAGCCGAAATCAGCCCCAGCATTTT. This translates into CASSPDSRNQPQHF.

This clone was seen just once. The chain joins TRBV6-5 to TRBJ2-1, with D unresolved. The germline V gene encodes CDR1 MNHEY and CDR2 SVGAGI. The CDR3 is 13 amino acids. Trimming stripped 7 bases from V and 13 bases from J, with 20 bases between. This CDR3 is CASTPPGSRNQFF. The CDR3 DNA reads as TGTGCCAGCACGCCCCCCGGGTCTCGAAATCAGTTCTTC.